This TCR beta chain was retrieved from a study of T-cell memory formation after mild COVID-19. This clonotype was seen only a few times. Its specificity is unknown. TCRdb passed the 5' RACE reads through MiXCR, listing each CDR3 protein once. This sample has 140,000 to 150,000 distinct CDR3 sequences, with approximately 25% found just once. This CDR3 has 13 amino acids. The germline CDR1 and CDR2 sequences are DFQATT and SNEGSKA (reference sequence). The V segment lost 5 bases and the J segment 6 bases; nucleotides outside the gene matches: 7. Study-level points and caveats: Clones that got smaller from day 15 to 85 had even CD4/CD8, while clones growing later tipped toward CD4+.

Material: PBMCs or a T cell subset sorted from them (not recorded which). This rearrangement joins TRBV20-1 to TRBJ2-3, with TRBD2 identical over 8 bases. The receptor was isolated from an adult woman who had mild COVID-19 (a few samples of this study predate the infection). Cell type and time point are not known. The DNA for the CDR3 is TGCAGTGCTCTCGGGGGGGATTTGGATACGCAGTATTTT. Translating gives CSALGGDLDTQYF.